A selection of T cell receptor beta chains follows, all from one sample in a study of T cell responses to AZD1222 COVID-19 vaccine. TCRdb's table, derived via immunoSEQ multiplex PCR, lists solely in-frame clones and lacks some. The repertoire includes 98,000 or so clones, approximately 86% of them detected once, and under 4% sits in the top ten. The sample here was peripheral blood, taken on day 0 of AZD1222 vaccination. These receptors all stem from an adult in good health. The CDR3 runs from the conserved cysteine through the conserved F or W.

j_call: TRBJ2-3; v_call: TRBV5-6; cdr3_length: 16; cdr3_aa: CASSLRGQGLADTQYF
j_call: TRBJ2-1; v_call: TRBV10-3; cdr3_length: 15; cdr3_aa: CAILGTSGGQSEQFF
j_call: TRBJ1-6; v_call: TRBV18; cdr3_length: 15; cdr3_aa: CASSPEGQPNSPLHF
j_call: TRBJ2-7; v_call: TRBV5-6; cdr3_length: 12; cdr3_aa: CASSLRIHEQYF
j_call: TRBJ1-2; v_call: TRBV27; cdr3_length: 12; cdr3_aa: CASSFTGYGYTF
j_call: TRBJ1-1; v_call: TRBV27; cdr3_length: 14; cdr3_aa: CASSPNRPNTEAFF
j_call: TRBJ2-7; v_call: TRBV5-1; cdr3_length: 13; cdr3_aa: CASSLDRVYEQYF
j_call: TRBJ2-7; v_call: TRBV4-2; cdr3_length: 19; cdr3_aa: CASSQRGRNRGTIDYEQYF
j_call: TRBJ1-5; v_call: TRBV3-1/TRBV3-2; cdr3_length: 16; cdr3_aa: CASSQVPDRRHQPQHF
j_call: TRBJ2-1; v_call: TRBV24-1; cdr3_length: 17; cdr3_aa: CATSDAPGTGGIYEQFF
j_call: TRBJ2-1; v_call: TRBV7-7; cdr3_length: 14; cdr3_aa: CASSLGQANNEQFF
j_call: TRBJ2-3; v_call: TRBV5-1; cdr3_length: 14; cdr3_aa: CASSRQGDTDTQYF